This TCR beta chain was recorded in a study of blood T cell repertoires in COVID-19 (dated by TCRdb to the early 2020s). In the study overall: Samples from collaborators originated in the United States, Italy and Spain and spanned both the acute and convalescent phases of COVID-19. A de-identified subject ID, COVID-19 status, age in years and sex were almost always included in the sample metadata. Subjects who had been exposed to COVID-19, were actively infected with it, or had recovered from it provided the deeply sampled blood TCRbeta repertoires that made up the dataset. The prospective study material was composed of cDNA or gDNA derived from T cells, B-cell-depleted T cells, or PBMCs. Where available, HLA class I and class II types were obtained from metadata supplied by the sample provider rather than from assay-based typing. A freely available public database, intended as a resource for researchers studying the immune response to SARS-CoV-2, is where the repertoires were released. The samples were drawn from the first 160 participants of the ongoing ImmuneRACE study and from 950 to 1,500 subjects provided by 6 global collaborators. Findings and caveats that apply to the study as a whole: The quantity of clinical and demographic metadata differed by source and by participant and was supplied without curation.

TCRbeta CDR3 regions were amplified from genomic DNA by means of the immunoSEQ Assay, a bias-controlled multiplex PCR. On the study's bioinformatics: The number of nucleated cells in each sample was estimated by amplification of reference gene primers within the assay. Sequence reads were collapsed and filtered to measure the absolute abundance of every unique TCRbeta CDR3 rearrangement. For each sample, productive Simpson clonality was calculated as the square root of Simpson's diversity index across productive rearrangements. TCRdb took over this immuneACCESS table, retaining in-frame rearrangements with V and J assigned. Such tables are incomplete; in checked studies, under half of the missing clones stem from an unresolved V gene, and the remainder is unexplained. Clone size and the V and J calls come from that table; the DNA yielded D and trimming. The sample records approximately 160,000 clones, 65% to 85% of which are singletons. The ten top clones hold less than 4% of the sample.

With regard to this clone: Its specific antigen is unknown. Base quality data are lacking; no much larger clone is found one base away.

The germline V gene (reference sequence) specifies GTSNPN as CDR1 and SVGIG as CDR2. The CDR3 runs 13 residues from the cysteine to the phenylalanine. The read is trimmed to its CDR3 DNA, 39 bases read in frame from base 1. Cut back by 5 bases and 2 bases, the V and J ends lie 12 bases apart. Participants in the prospective study were enrolled through a virtual design, were aged 18 to 89 years, and lived in 24 United States geographic areas. Cohort assignment in the prospective study relied on participant-reported clinical history from a screening survey and a study questionnaire. Mobile phlebotomists in the prospective study collected whole blood, serum and a nasopharyngeal or oropharyngeal swab from every participant. Additional blood draws and questionnaires over an approximately two-month period could optionally be provided by prospective study participants. Before DNA extraction, prospective study blood samples were shipped either frozen or at room temperature.

Sequencing was performed on PBMCs or T cells enriched from blood (not recorded which). Rearrangement joined TRBV30 to TRBJ2-5; the D gene is unclear. This sequence was found in a woman between 50 and 59 years old in a cohort exposed to, infected with or recovered from COVID-19 (not recorded which). The nucleotide sequence is given as TGTGCCTGGGGCTCAGTTTTACAAGAGACCCAGTACTTC. Translation gives CAWGSVLQETQYF.